A single sample gave rise to the 20 T cell receptor beta chains below, sequenced in a study of blood T cell repertoires in COVID-19. The method was immunoSEQ multiplex PCR; TCRdb's version includes in-frame clones alone and lacks a portion of them. The table shows about 160,000 clones, with approximately 88% occurring only once. Sequencing was done on a sample of PBMCs or T cells enriched from blood (not recorded which). The receptors come from a woman aged 45-65 years who had recovered from COVID-19.

The chain uses TRBV27 and TRBJ2-2, with 8 nucleotides matching TRBD1. Germline CDR1 MNHEY, CDR2 SMNVEV (reference sequence). The CDR3 is 14 amino acids. Trimming took 6 bases from V and 2 from J; bases not matched to a gene: 2. The CDR3 bases are TGTGCCAGCAGCGGACAGGGCAACACCGGGGAGCTGTTTTTT. Translation: CASSGQGNTGELFF.

The chain carries TRBV24-1 and TRBJ2-3; TRBD2 matches at 13 bases. CDR1 and CDR2 (germline): KGHDR, SFDVKD. V lost 4 bases to trimming and J lost 5 bases; unmatched junction nucleotides: 8. The length of the CDR3 is 17 residues. CDR3 DNA: TGTGCCACCAGTGACCCTACTAGCGGGGGGGCCCAAGATACGCAGTATTTT. Translation gives CATSDPTSGGAQDTQYF.

The rearrangement uses TRBV9 and TRBJ1-2; TRBD1 matches 7 bases. V shed 4 bases and J 10 bases; nucleotides not matched to a gene: 10. Germline CDR1 SGDLS, CDR2 YYNGEE. CDR3 length: 13 residues. The CDR3 loop is CASSPPQGDTYTF. In DNA form, the CDR3 reads TGTGCCAGCAGCCCCCCGCAGGGGGATACCTACACCTTC.

As DNA, the CDR3 is TGTGCCAGCAGCCAAGTCCCTATGAGCATATATTTT. It specifies CASSQVPMSIYF. J is TRBJ1-3 and V is TRBV3-1 (or the pseudogene TRBV3-2); the D is unclear. The V end was cut by 1 base, the J end by 12 bases, with 10 bases between. Looked up from germline, CDR1 is LGHDT and CDR2 is YNNKEL (reference sequence). The CDR3 is made up of 12 amino acids.

This chain links TRBV5-1 with TRBJ2-3, with TRBD1 matching over 9 bases. The CDR3 is 15 residues long. CDR1 and CDR2 (germline): SGHRS, YFSETQ. Trimming removed 4 bases from V and 4 bases from J; junction bases left unmatched: 7. The CDR3 bases are TGCGCCAGCAGCCCCCGGGACAGGGTGGCAGATACGCAGTATTTT. It translates to CASSPRDRVADTQYF. Drawing the rest from reference TRBV5-1 and TRBJ2-3, the complete variable domain is KAGVTQTPRYLIKTRGQQVTLSCSPISGHRSVSWYQQTPGQGLQFLFEYFSETQRNKGNFPGRFSGRQFSNSRSEMNVSTLELGDSALYLCASSPRDRVADTQYFGPGTRLTVL.

This chain connects TRBV18 to TRBJ1-1, with a tentative D call TRBD1 (6 bases). This CDR3 comprises 15 residues. V was shortened by 5 bases and J by 0 bases, with 13 bases between the two germline ends. CDR1 is KGHSH and CDR2 is LQKENI in the germline V gene. The CDR3 region is CASSSRGKMNTEAFF. CDR3 bases: TGTGCCAGCTCAAGCAGGGGAAAAATGAACACTGAAGCTTTCTTT.

The rearrangement uses TRBV5-4 and TRBJ1-5; TRBD1 is a possible D gene (6 bases). CDR1 and CDR2 from the germline V gene are SGHNT and YYREEE (reference sequence). The CDR3 totals 14 residues. Trimming left V 3 bases short and J 3 bases short, with 10 bases between. This CDR3 reads CASSSAGANQPQHF. The CDR3 DNA reads TGTGCCAGCAGCTCTGCAGGGGCCAATCAGCCCCAGCATTTT.

The chain joins TRBV19 to TRBJ2-5; 8 bases align to TRBD1. V dropped 5 bases and J dropped 1; count of bases not matched to a gene: 9. CDR3 length equals 16 residues. Germline values: CDR1 LNHDA, CDR2 SQIVND (reference sequence). CDR3 nucleotide sequence: TGTGCCAGTAGTCTCACTCGACAGGGGCCCCAAGAGACCCAGTACTTC. Its translation: CASSLTRQGPQETQYF. Full variable domain (missing parts from reference TRBV19 and TRBJ2-5): DGGITQSPKYLFRKEGQNVTLSCEQNLNHDAMYWYRQDPGQGLRLIYYSQIVNDFQKGDIAEGYSVSREKKESFPLTVTSAQKNPTAFYLCASSLTRQGPQETQYFGPGTRLLVL.

This chain uses TRBV7-2 with TRBJ2-2, with D maybe TRBD2 (5 bases). V dropped 0 bases and J dropped 1 base, with 6 bases sitting between them. The germline V gene encodes CDR1 SGHTA and CDR2 FQGNSA. This CDR3 contains 15 residues. CDR3 in amino acids: CASSLAAGNTGELFF. The CDR3 bases are TGTGCCAGCAGCTTAGCGGCGGGGAACACCGGGGAGCTGTTTTTT.

This chain connects TRBV7-9 to TRBJ2-7; TRBD1 matches at 8 bases. Germline-derived CDR1 and CDR2 are SEHNR and FQNEAQ (reference sequence). The CDR3 has 15 residues. V gave up 5 bases and J gave up 1 base; unmatched junction bases: 7. CDR3 loop: CASSPPGTGSYEQYF. The DNA of the CDR3 is TGTGCCAGCAGCCCCCCCGGGACAGGATCCTACGAGCAGTACTTC.

The rearrangement uses TRBV15 and TRBJ1-4; 8 bases line up with TRBD1. V dropped 3 bases and J dropped 4; count of bases not matched to a gene: 4. There are 15 residues in the CDR3. Germline values: CDR1 LNHNV, CDR2 YYDKDF (reference sequence). CDR3 bases: TGTGCCACCAGCAGGGCGGACAGGGATAATGAAAAACTGTTTTTT. Its translation: CATSRADRDNEKLFF. The whole variable domain, filled in from reference TRBV15 and TRBJ1-4, reads DAMVIQNPRYQVTQFGKPVTLSCSQTLNHNVMYWYQQKSSQAPKLLFHYYDKDFNNEADTPDNFQSRRPNTSFCFLDIRSPGLGDTAMYLCATSRADRDNEKLFFGSGTQLSVL.

This clone was observed a handful of times. The chain links TRBV2 to TRBJ2-2, with 11 positions matching TRBD2. CDR3 size: 15 residues. Losses at the gene ends were 8 bases for V and 5 bases for J; bases not matched to a gene: 7. Germline V gene sequence: CDR1 SNHLY, CDR2 FYNNEI. CDR3 protein: CASFDSGGGTGELFF. The CDR3 DNA reads as TGTGCCAGCTTCGATAGCGGGGGGGGGACCGGGGAGCTGTTTTTT.

The chain recombines TRBV10-3 with TRBJ2-7, with TRBD1 matching over 7 bases. Germline CDR1 is ENHRY and CDR2 is SYGVKD. This CDR3 has 16 residues. After removal of 6 bases from V and 3 bases from J, the junction contained 14 bases not matched to a gene. The CDR3 coding sequence is TGTGCCATCAGGTCTAATGAGAGGGGGCCCGACTACGAGCAGTACTTC. Encoded protein: CAIRSNERGPDYEQYF.

A note on this clone: Other DNA sequences in this specimen translate into the identical CDR3. The chain has TRBV2 and TRBJ1-1, with 7 bases lining up with TRBD1. The CDR3 extends over 13 amino acids. V lost 5 bases and J lost 1; bases outside the gene matches: 1. The germline gives CDR1 SNHLY, CDR2 FYNNEI. CDR3 sequence (DNA): TGTGCCAGCAGTCGACAGGGGAACACTGAAGCTTTCTTT. Its protein product is CASSRQGNTEAFF.

This clone has a single count. The gene calls are TRBV6-2 or TRBV6-3 and TRBJ2-6; possible D gene TRBD2, 5 bases. Trimming cost V 2 bases and J 3 bases, with 14 bases left between them. Germline CDR1 MNHEY, CDR2 SVGEGT. The CDR3 loop spans 17 amino acids. CDR3 sequence (DNA): TGTGCCAGCAGTTACCTCCCCACTAGGGTTGGGGCCAACGTCCTGACTTTC. Its translation is CASSYLPTRVGANVLTF.

The chain joins TRBV9 to TRBJ1-4; no firm D call. Germline V lookup: CDR1 SGDLS, CDR2 YYNGEE. CDR3 size: 15 residues. The V and J ends lost 1 base and 0 bases respectively, with 7 bases between them. The CDR3 sequence: CASSVSPATNEKLFF. The DNA of the CDR3 is TGTGCCAGCAGCGTATCCCCAGCAACTAATGAAAAACTGTTTTTT.

This clone came up once. The V and J genes are TRBV11-3 and TRBJ2-3; a weak D match, TRBD1 (5 bases). The germline V and J ends were trimmed by 7 bases and 0 bases, with 17 bases remaining between them. Looked up from germline, CDR1 is SGHNT and CDR2 is YENEEA. The CDR3 sequence is 16 residues long. CDR3 coding DNA: TGTGCCAGCAACAATATCAGGGATACCAGCACAGATACGCAGTATTTT. Amino acids: CASNNIRDTSTDTQYF.

J is TRBJ1-1 and V is TRBV6-5; D gene unclear. Germline lookup yields CDR1 MNHEY and CDR2 SVGAGI. V lost 2 bases, J lost 11 bases, and 15 bases lay in between. CDR3 length: 13 amino acids. DNA of the CDR3: TGTGCCAGCAGTTACGCGGGGAACCCTGGGGCTTTCTTT. Translating it yields CASSYAGNPGAFF.

The gene calls are TRBV5-1 and TRBJ2-1, with 9 positions matching TRBD1. CDR3 length: 14 residues. From germline, CDR1 is SGHRS and CDR2 YFSETQ. Trimming removed 4 bases from V and 2 bases from J; junction bases left unmatched: 1. The CDR3 here is CASSRDRAYNEQFF. The CDR3 nucleotides are TGCGCCAGCAGCCGGGACAGGGCCTACAATGAGCAGTTCTTC.

The genes are TRBV9 and TRBJ2-1; 8 bases align to TRBD2. Germline assignment: CDR1 SGDLS and CDR2 YYNGEE. The length of the CDR3 is 18 residues. The ends lost 1 base at V and 0 bases at J; junction bases unmatched: 9. The chain's CDR3 is CASSVTPGGGSSYNEQFF. Here the CDR3 DNA reads TGTGCCAGCAGCGTAACCCCGGGGGGGGGAAGCTCCTACAATGAGCAGTTCTTC. Combining the CDR3 with reference TRBV9 and TRBJ2-1 gives the whole variable domain DSGVTQTPKHLITATGQRVTLRCSPRSGDLSVYWYQQSLDQGLQFLIQYYNGEERAKGNILERFSAQQFPDLHSELNLSSLELGDSALYFCASSVTPGGGSSYNEQFFGPGTRLTVL.